The clone carrying this T cell receptor (beta chain) was counted between two and nine times. Its antigen is not identified. This sample is part of a study of T cell responses to AZD1222 COVID-19 vaccine. The study's findings and limits: Reportedly, close to half of spike-specific TCRs are directed against unmutated variant regions.

The CDR3 sequence is 17 residues long. From germline, CDR1 is LNHDA and CDR2 SQIVND (reference sequence). The V gene lost 1 base and the J gene lost 6 bases, with 21 bases spanning the gap. Method: immunoSEQ multiplex PCR; TCRdb's copy keeps in-frame clones and lacks some. The sample consists of some 110,000 clones, roughly 82% of them appearing once. The sequencing used peripheral blood, collected on day 0 of AZD1222 vaccination. The sequence was collected from an adult in good health. This chain connects TRBV19 to TRBJ1-2; the D is unclear. This CDR3 is CASSIGSLWERRNGYTF. CDR3 coding DNA: TGTGCCAGTAGTATAGGTTCCCTCTGGGAAAGACGGAATGGCTACACCTTC.